The 25 T cell receptor beta chains listed next were all sequenced from one sample in a study of T cell changes during pregnancy in multiple sclerosis. The assay was immunoSEQ multiplex PCR, and TCRdb's table has in-frame clones only and misses some. The repertoire includes fewer than 110,000 clones, roughly 92% of them detected once, and roughly 0.88% sits in the top ten. Specimen: peripheral blood, collected after pregnancy. Every receptor here comes from a female donor with multiple sclerosis, enrolled in a pregnancy study.

This clone has a single count. The rearrangement joins TRBV29-1 to TRBJ2-1; 11 bases fit TRBD2. This CDR3 has 17 amino acids. V lost 5 bases and J lost 4; bases outside the gene matches: 13. Germline V gene lookup returns CDR1 SQVTM and CDR2 ANQGSEA. CDR3 coding DNA: TGCAGCGTTCTTCGGACAGCCGGGACTAGCGGTTACAATGAGCAGTTCTTC. This translates into CSVLRTAGTSGYNEQFF.

This rearrangement joins TRBV12-5 to TRBJ2-1; a possible D gene is TRBD2 (5 bases). This CDR3 region has 16 residues. With 0 bases removed from V and 0 bases from J, the gap between germline ends came to 9 bases. Germline V gene data show CDR1 as LGHNT and CDR2 as FRNRAP. The chain's CDR3 is CASGLVAASSYNEQFF. The CDR3 nucleotides read TGTGCTAGTGGTTTGGTAGCGGCCAGCTCCTACAATGAGCAGTTCTTC.

The chain recombines TRBV15 with TRBJ1-1; D gene ambiguous. This CDR3 contains 14 residues. V was cut by 1 base and J by 1 base, with 7 bases left in between. Germline lookup yields CDR1 LNHNV and CDR2 YYDKDF (reference sequence). CDR3: CATSRGGRNTEAFF. The DNA for the CDR3 is TGTGCCACCAGCAGAGGAGGCCGGAACACTGAAGCTTTCTTT.

The chain combines TRBV2 with TRBJ1-2; D is undetermined. The CDR3 extends over 13 amino acids. CDR1 SNHLY and CDR2 FYNNEI come from the germline V gene. The germline V and J ends were trimmed by 7 bases and 2 bases, with 11 bases remaining between them. CDR3 sequence: CASTDPGNYGYTF. The CDR3 DNA follows: TGTGCCAGCACCGACCCGGGGAACTATGGCTACACCTTC.

The chain joins TRBV21-1 to TRBJ2-2; the table gives TRBD2 as D, unverified against the DNA. TRBV21-1 is given as a pseudogene. The CDR3 length is 16 residues. CDR3 bases: TGTGCCAGCACCTCGTACGGGAAAAAGTTCGCCGGGGAGCTGTTTTTT. Encoded protein: CASTSYGKKFAGELFF.

The chain is built from TRBV9 and TRBJ2-3; 10 nucleotides match TRBD2. Trimming took 3 bases from V and 4 from J; bases not matched to a gene: 8. CDR1 and CDR2 (germline): SGDLS, YYNGEE. The CDR3 contains 16 residues. For the CDR3, the DNA is TGTGCCAGCAGCGAAAAAGCGGGAGGGCCGTCAGATACGCAGTATTTT. It specifies CASSEKAGGPSDTQYF.

V and J are TRBV10-3 and TRBJ1-5, with no clear D. This CDR3 contains 14 residues. CDR1 ENHRY and CDR2 SYGVKD come from the germline V gene. Trimming left V 6 bases short and J 0 bases short, with 9 bases between. The CDR3 DNA reads as TGTGCCATCAGCTTGGCTGATAGCAATCAGCCCCAGCATTTT. This sequence encodes CAISLADSNQPQHF.

The chain uses TRBV6-4 and TRBJ1-2; D unclear. Per the germline V gene, CDR1 is MRHNA and CDR2 is SNTAGT. The CDR3 has 15 residues. V gave up 5 bases and J gave up 1 base, with 14 bases separating them. The CDR3 DNA reads TGTGCCAGCAGTCCCGTGGGCAGTCTTAACTATGGCTACACCTTC. Translated, it gives CASSPVGSLNYGYTF.

This chain links TRBV4-1 with TRBJ2-2, with D possibly TRBD1 on 5 matching bases. The germline V gene has CDR1 MGHRA and CDR2 YSYEKL. Trimming shortened V by 0 bases and J by 5 bases, and 22 bases separated the two germline ends. The CDR3 covers 19 residues. The CDR3 nucleotides are TGCGCCAGCAGCCAAGACCTAACGCCCCAGGGATTGGGGACCGGGGAGCTGTTTTTT. As protein: CASSQDLTPQGLGTGELFF.

The chain links TRBV25-1 to TRBJ2-1; 7 bases align to TRBD2. V trimming: 4 bases; J trimming: 0 bases; junction bases outside the gene matches: 6. The CDR3 totals 16 residues. Germline lookup yields CDR1 MGHDK and CDR2 SYGVNS. The CDR3 loop reads CASSAHGGSSYNEQFF. The CDR3 coding sequence is TGTGCCAGCAGTGCGCACGGCGGGAGCTCCTACAATGAGCAGTTCTTC.

The rearrangement joins TRBV2 to TRBJ2-5; TRBD2 matches at 9 bases. CDR1 and CDR2 (germline): SNHLY, FYNNEI. Trimming removed 3 bases from V and 2 bases from J; junction bases left unmatched: 4. This CDR3 is built from 15 residues. CDR3 in amino acids: CASSDGLAGQETQYF. CDR3 nucleotide sequence: TGTGCCAGCAGTGACGGGCTAGCGGGACAAGAGACCCAGTACTTC.

The chain has TRBV25-1 and TRBJ1-4; the D gene is possibly TRBD1 (6 bases). Deletions cut 8 bases from V and 8 bases from J, with 15 bases between. The germline CDR1 and CDR2 sequences are MGHDK and SYGVNS. The CDR3 extends over 13 amino acids. This CDR3 reads CASSQPGGEKLFF. CDR3 DNA sequence: TGTGCCAGCTCTCAACCTGGGGGCGAAAAACTGTTTTTT.

The rearrangement uses TRBV5-1 and TRBJ2-7, with 7 bases aligning to TRBD1. Germline lookup yields CDR1 SGHRS and CDR2 YFSETQ. Trimming cost V 2 bases and J 4 bases; bases outside gene matches: 6. The CDR3 is 14 residues long. The CDR3 spells CASSLDREWYEQYF. The CDR3 nucleotides read TGCGCCAGCAGCTTAGACAGGGAGTGGTACGAGCAGTACTTC.

The J gene is TRBJ2-5, the V gene TRBV4-2, with D possibly TRBD2 on 5 matching bases. With 4 bases removed from V and 3 bases from J, the gap between germline ends came to 18 bases. The CDR3 totals 16 residues. Germline CDR1 reads LGHNA; CDR2 reads YNFKEQ. CDR3 protein: CASSPSRGGGEETQYF. The CDR3 DNA reads as TGTGCCAGCAGCCCATCCCGGGGTGGCGGCGAAGAGACCCAGTACTTC.

The chain uses TRBV2 and TRBJ1-3; D call uncertain. The CDR3 spans 14 residues. Between the trimmed V and J ends, which lost 4 bases and 0 bases, there was a span of 7 bases. The germline gives CDR1 SNHLY, CDR2 FYNNEI. The DNA of the CDR3 is TGTGCCAGCAGTGTCAGGTCCTCTGGAAACACCATATATTTT. Its translation is CASSVRSSGNTIYF.

The rearrangement joins TRBV15 to TRBJ1-5; D is ambiguous. The V end lost 0 bases, the J end lost 7 bases, and 16 bases lay between the germline ends. CDR3 length: 16 amino acids. Germline lookup yields CDR1 LNHNV and CDR2 YYDKDF (reference sequence). The CDR3 loop reads CATSRDLDSGRQPQHF. The CDR3 nucleotides are TGTGCCACCAGCAGAGATCTGGACTCTGGTAGACAGCCCCAGCATTTT.

The V call is TRBV21-1, the J call TRBJ1-2; TRBD1, as called in the table, went unchecked against the DNA. TRBV21-1 is marked as a pseudogene. CDR3 length equals 12 residues. DNA for the CDR3: TGTGCCAGCACCCAGGGTTGGAATGGCTACACCTTC. It yields the protein CASTQGWNGYTF.

V is TRBV6-6 and J is TRBJ1-2, with D hard to call. Germline V lookup: CDR1 MNHNY, CDR2 SVGAGI (reference sequence). The ends were cut back, 4 bases at V and 4 bases at J, with 16 bases in the middle. This CDR3 is 15 amino acids long. The CDR3 reads CASSSRDPGFYGYTF. The CDR3 DNA reads as TGTGCCAGCAGTTCCCGAGACCCGGGTTTCTATGGCTACACCTTC.

This sequence joins TRBV29-1 and TRBJ2-3; a weak D match, TRBD1 (5 bases). V gave up 6 bases and J gave up 3 bases, with 13 bases separating them. CDR1 and CDR2 (germline): SQVTM, ANQGSEA. CDR3 size: 13 residues. The CDR3 nucleotides are TGCAGCGTCTCTAGGCAGGGAACAGATACGCAGTATTTT. Amino acid sequence: CSVSRQGTDTQYF.

This clone occurred a few times. The chain uses TRBV2 and TRBJ1-6, with 9 bases fitting TRBD1. Germline V gene sequence: CDR1 SNHLY, CDR2 FYNNEI. With 6 bases clipped from V and 5 bases from J, the junction kept 5 bases outside the gene matches. This CDR3 contains 15 residues. In nucleotides, the CDR3 is TGTGCCAGCAGGCCTGGGACAGGGAATAATTCACCCCTCCACTTT. Translated, it gives CASRPGTGNNSPLHF.

The chain employs TRBV6-1 and TRBJ2-7; a weak D match, TRBD2 (5 bases). V lost 10 bases, J lost 4 bases, and 20 bases lay in between. The CDR3 loop spans 14 amino acids. The germline CDR1 and CDR2 sequences are MNHNS and SASEGT. Written as DNA, the CDR3 is TGTGCCACCACAGTTGGGAACGGCGGGTACGAGCAGTACTTC. Encoded protein: CATTVGNGGYEQYF.

The V gene is TRBV9, the J gene TRBJ2-5; D call uncertain. Trimming left V 4 bases short and J 1 base short, with 14 bases between. Germline-derived CDR1 and CDR2 are SGDLS and YYNGEE. The CDR3 sequence is 15 residues long. The CDR3 loop is CASSPSAGTQETQYF. DNA for the CDR3: TGTGCCAGCAGCCCCTCCGCAGGAACCCAAGAGACCCAGTACTTC.

The chain couples TRBV7-2 to TRBJ1-5; D uncertain. This CDR3 has 13 residues. Germline loops: CDR1 SGHTA, CDR2 FQGNSA. Trimming pared 5 bases from V and 0 bases from J, leaving 5 bases between. The CDR3 here is CASSQNSNQPQHF. CDR3 DNA: TGTGCCAGCAGCCAAAATAGCAATCAGCCCCAGCATTTT.

This clone has only a few counts. The V and J genes are TRBV2 and TRBJ1-2; 7 bases line up with TRBD1. Germline trimming cut 10 bases from V and 7 bases from J; bases unmatched to any gene: 9. Germline V gives CDR1 SNHLY, CDR2 FYNNEI. The CDR3 loop spans 12 amino acids. Written as DNA, the CDR3 is TGTGCCACTCAAACAGGGGACGGTGGCTACACCTTC. It encodes CATQTGDGGYTF.

The J gene is TRBJ2-5, the V gene TRBV19; D unresolved. The CDR3 covers 14 residues. Germline loops: CDR1 LNHDA, CDR2 SQIVND (reference sequence). V dropped 7 bases and J dropped 5 bases, with 17 bases sitting between them. CDR3 coding DNA: TGTGCCAGTACCCAGTTTGGTTGGGCTGAGACCCAGTACTTC. It yields the protein CASTQFGWAETQYF.